A single sample gave rise to the 10 T cell receptor beta chains below, sequenced in a study of blood T cell repertoires in COVID-19 (TCRdb year 2020). Receptor libraries were prepared by the immunoSEQ multiplex PCR assay. Not all clones reach the TCRdb copy of this immuneACCESS table, which keeps in-frame sequences only. Checked studies attribute under half of the gap to unresolved V genes and leave the rest unexplained. This sample comprises 140,000 to 150,000 clones, more than 75% of them detected only once. In total, the top ten clones hold about 11% of the sample. The specimen sequenced was PBMCs or T cells enriched from blood (not recorded which). All receptors come from a man between 60 and 70 years old who had recovered from COVID-19.

The chain links TRBV14 to TRBJ2-2, with unresolved D. Germline V gives CDR1 SGHDN, CDR2 FVKESK. V gave up 4 bases and J gave up 3 bases, with 9 bases separating them. The CDR3 has 14 residues. The CDR3 spells CASSLRAYTGELFF. The CDR3 DNA follows: TGTGCCAGCAGCCTTCGAGCGTACACCGGGGAGCTGTTTTTT.

The chain links TRBV5-1 to TRBJ2-3, with a tentative D call TRBD1 (6 bases). CDR3 size: 15 residues. Trimming cost V 0 bases and J 7 bases, with 15 bases left between them. The germline V gene has CDR1 SGHRS and CDR2 YFSETQ. CDR3 region: CASSLVGTTLHTQYF. DNA of the CDR3: TGCGCCAGCAGCTTGGTTGGGACAACCCTTCATACGCAGTATTTT. Supplemented by reference TRBV5-1 and TRBJ2-3, the full variable domain reads KAGVTQTPRYLIKTRGQQVTLSCSPISGHRSVSWYQQTPGQGLQFLFEYFSETQRNKGNFPGRFSGRQFSNSRSEMNVSTLELGDSALYLCASSLVGTTLHTQYFGPGTRLTVL.

The rearrangement uses TRBV19 and TRBJ2-1; TRBD2 aligns across 7 bases. CDR1 LNHDA and CDR2 SQIVND come from the germline V gene (reference sequence). J gave up 8 bases and V 6 bases, and 7 bases lay outside the gene matches. The CDR3 contains 13 residues. The DNA of the CDR3 is TGTGCCAGTAGACGGGAGGAGCGCGATGAGCAGTTCTTC. The encoded protein is CASRREERDEQFF.

The chain employs TRBV11-3 and TRBJ2-3; 9 bases map to TRBD1. The length of the CDR3 is 15 residues. The trim removed 4 bases at V and 5 bases at J, leaving 7 bases unmatched. The germline V gene encodes CDR1 SGHNT and CDR2 YENEEA. The CDR3, as DNA: TGTGCCAGCAGCTCCCCGACAGGGGGAGGAGATACGCAGTATTTT. This codes for CASSSPTGGGDTQYF.

As regards this clone: Other nucleotide sequences from this sample produce the same CDR3. This rearrangement joins TRBV27 to TRBJ2-1; D uncertain. Germline values: CDR1 MNHEY, CDR2 SMNVEV (reference sequence). V was pared by 0 bases and J by 4 bases, with 7 bases between. The CDR3 consists of 14 residues. The CDR3 protein is CASSLSRQYNEQFF. The CDR3 DNA reads as TGTGCCAGCAGTTTATCGAGGCAGTACAATGAGCAGTTCTTC.

The J gene is TRBJ2-1, the V gene TRBV11-2, with TRBD1 as a possible D gene (5 bases). CDR1 SGHAT and CDR2 FQNNGV come from the germline V gene. The V end lost 7 bases, the J end lost 0 bases, and 19 bases lay between the germline ends. This CDR3 region has 17 residues. CDR3 loop: CASTDDRVRPSYNEQFF. The CDR3 DNA is TGTGCCAGCACTGATGACAGAGTCCGACCCTCCTACAATGAGCAGTTCTTC.

V gene TRBV24-1 combines with J gene TRBJ1-6, with 7 positions matching TRBD1. Germline values: CDR1 KGHDR, CDR2 SFDVKD. Trimming cost V 4 bases and J 8 bases; bases outside gene matches: 7. The CDR3 has 15 amino acids. The CDR3 sequence: CATSETGTADSPLHF. In nucleotides, the CDR3 is TGTGCCACCAGTGAAACCGGGACAGCAGATTCACCCCTCCACTTT.

This clone was detected only once. The V gene is TRBV6-6, the J gene TRBJ1-3, with TRBD1 matching 9 bases. The CDR3 totals 15 residues. Germline V lookup: CDR1 MNHNY, CDR2 SVGAGI (reference sequence). The trim removed 6 bases at V and 0 bases at J, leaving 3 bases unmatched. DNA of the CDR3: TGTGCCAGCAGGAGGGACAGGGTCTCTGGAAACACCATATATTTT. Translated: CASRRDRVSGNTIYF.

The chain carries TRBV9 and TRBJ1-1; tentative D call: TRBD1 (6 bases). Between the trimmed V and J ends, which lost 3 bases and 1 base, there was a span of 16 bases. The CDR3 length is 16 residues. Germline assignment: CDR1 SGDLS and CDR2 YYNGEE. CDR3 sequence: CASSEGGWTPNTEAFF. The CDR3 region has the DNA TGTGCCAGCAGCGAGGGGGGGTGGACGCCGAACACTGAAGCTTTCTTT.

This chain joins TRBV19 and TRBJ1-4; D perhaps matches TRBD1 (5 bases). Between the trimmed V and J ends, which lost 9 bases and 4 bases, there was a span of 15 bases. From germline, CDR1 is LNHDA and CDR2 SQIVND (reference sequence). CDR3 length equals 14 residues. CDR3 DNA: TGTGCCAGCCGCTCGGGGGGAAATAATGAAAAACTGTTTTTT. Encoded protein: CASRSGGNNEKLFF.